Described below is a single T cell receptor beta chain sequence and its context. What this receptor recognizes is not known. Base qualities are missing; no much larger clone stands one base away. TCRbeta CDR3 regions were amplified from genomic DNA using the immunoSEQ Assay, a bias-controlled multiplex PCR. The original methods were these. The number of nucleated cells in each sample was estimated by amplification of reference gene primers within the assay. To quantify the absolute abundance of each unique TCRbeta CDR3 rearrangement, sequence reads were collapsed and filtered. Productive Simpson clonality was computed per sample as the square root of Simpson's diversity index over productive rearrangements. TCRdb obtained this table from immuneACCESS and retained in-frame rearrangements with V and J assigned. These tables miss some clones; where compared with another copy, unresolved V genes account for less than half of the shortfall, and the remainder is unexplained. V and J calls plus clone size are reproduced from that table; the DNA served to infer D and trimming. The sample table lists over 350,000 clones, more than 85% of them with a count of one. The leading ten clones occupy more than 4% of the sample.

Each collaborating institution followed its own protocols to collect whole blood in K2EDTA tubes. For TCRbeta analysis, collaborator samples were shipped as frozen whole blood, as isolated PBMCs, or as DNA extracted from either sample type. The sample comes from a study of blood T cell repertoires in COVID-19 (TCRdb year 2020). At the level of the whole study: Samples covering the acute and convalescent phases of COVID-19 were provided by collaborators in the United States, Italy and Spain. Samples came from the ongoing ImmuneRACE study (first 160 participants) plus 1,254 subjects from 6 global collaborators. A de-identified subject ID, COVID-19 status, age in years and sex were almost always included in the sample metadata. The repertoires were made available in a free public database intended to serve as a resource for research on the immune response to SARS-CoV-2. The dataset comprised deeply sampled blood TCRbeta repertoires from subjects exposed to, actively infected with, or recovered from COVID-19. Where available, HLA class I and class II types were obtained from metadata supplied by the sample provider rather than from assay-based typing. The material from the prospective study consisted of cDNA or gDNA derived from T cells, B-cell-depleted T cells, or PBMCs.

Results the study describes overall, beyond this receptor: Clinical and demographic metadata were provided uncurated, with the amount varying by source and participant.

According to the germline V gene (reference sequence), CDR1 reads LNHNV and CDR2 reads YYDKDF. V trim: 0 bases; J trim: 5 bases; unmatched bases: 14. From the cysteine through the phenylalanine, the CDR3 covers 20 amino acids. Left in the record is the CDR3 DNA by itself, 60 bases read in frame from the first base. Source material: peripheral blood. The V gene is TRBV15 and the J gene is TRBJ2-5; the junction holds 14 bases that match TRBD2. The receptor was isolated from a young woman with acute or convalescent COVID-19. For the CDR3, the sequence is CATSRDIGLAGGGVWETQYF. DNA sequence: TGTGCCACCAGCAGAGACATCGGACTAGCGGGGGGCGGTGTGTGGGAGACCCAGTACTTC.